This T cell receptor beta chain comes out of a study of shared clonotypes between healthy human individuals. Details on this clone: Its antigen remains unknown.

Germline V gene lookup returns CDR1 LGHNA and CDR2 YSLEER. CDR3 size: 16 residues. The V end was cut by 5 bases, the J end by 7 bases, with 24 bases between. The method was immunoSEQ multiplex PCR; TCRdb's version includes in-frame clones alone and lacks a portion of them. This table holds about 2.1 million clones, 85% to 95% found once. Naive CD8 populations comprised CD45RO-negative cells positively selected for CCR7, excluding terminally differentiated effector memory CD45RA+ cells. General study points: Collection of samples was limited to blood; tissue repertoires likely differ.

V and J are TRBV4-3 and TRBJ2-7; D may correspond to TRBD1 or TRBD2 (6 bases each). This TCR was recovered from a man younger than 30 in good health. Some clones in this sample may be carry-over from other donors' samples. The sample consisted of naive CD8+ T cells from PBMCs. This CDR3 reads CASSGRGPDSLKEQYF. CDR3 nucleotide sequence: TGCGCCAGCAGCGGTCGGGGGCCAGACTCCCTAAAGGAGCAGTACTTC.